This T cell receptor beta chain was sequenced in a study of cytotoxic CD8 clonotypes in ibrutinib-treated CLL. Looking at the study overall: The group held 11 relapsed/refractory and roughly 14 treatment-naive patients, with roughly 17 IGHV unmutated. Overall study results and limits: Clonality increased at ibrutinib response, then returned toward baseline at progression. Sampling time points were not equivalent between sustained-remission and progressing patients.

Assay: immunoSEQ multiplex PCR; the TCRdb copy retains only in-frame clones and omits some. The table has some 200,000 clones, around 75% seen once; the top ten hold about 6.2%. A remark on this clone: Its antigen is as yet unknown.

V dropped 4 bases and J dropped 6; count of bases not matched to a gene: 12. The CDR3 loop spans 17 amino acids. Germline V CDR1 and CDR2: SGHVS, FNYEAQ. The source was PBMCs, collected after 12 months of ibrutinib treatment. This clonotype originated in a human donor with chronic lymphocytic leukemia. V is TRBV7-6 and J is TRBJ2-2, with 9 bases matching TRBD1. The CDR3 nucleotides read TGTGCCAGCAGCTCACAGGGGGCGCATGTTTTTCCCGGGGAGCTGTTTTTT. Encoded protein: CASSSQGAHVFPGELFF.